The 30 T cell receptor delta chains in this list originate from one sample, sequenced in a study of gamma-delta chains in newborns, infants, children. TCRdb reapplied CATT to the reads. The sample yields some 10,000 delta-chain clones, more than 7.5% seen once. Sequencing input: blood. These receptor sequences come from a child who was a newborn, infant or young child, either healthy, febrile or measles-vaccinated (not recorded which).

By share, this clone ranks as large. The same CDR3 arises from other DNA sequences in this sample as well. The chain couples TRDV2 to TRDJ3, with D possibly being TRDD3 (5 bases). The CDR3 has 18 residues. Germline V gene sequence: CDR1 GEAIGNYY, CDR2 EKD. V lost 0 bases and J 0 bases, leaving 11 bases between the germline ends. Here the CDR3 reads CACDTAGSSSWDTRQMFF. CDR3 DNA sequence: TGTGCCTGTGACACCGCGGGATCAAGCTCCTGGGACACCCGACAGATGTTTTTC.

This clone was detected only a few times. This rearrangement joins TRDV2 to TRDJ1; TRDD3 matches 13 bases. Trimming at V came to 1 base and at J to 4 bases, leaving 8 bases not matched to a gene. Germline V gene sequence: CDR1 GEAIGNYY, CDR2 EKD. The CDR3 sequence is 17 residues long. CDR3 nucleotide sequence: TGTGCCTGTGACACTATTACTGGGGGATACGCTCACGATAAACTCATCTTT. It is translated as CACDTITGGYAHDKLIF.

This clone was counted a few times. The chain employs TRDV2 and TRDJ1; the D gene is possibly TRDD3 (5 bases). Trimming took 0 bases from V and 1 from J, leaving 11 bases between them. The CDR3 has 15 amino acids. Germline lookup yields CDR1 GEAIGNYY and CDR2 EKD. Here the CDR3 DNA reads TGTGCCTGTGACACCGTAGGGGACACCACCGATAAACTCATCTTT. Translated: CACDTVGDTTDKLIF.

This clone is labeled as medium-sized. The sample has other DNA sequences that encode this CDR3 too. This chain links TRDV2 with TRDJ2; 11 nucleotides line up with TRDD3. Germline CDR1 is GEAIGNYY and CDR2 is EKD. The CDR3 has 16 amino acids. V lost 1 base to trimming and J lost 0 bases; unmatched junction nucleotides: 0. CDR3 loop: CACDTLGDTLTAQLFF. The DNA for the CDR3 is TGTGCCTGTGACACACTGGGGGATACTTTGACAGCACAACTCTTCTTT.

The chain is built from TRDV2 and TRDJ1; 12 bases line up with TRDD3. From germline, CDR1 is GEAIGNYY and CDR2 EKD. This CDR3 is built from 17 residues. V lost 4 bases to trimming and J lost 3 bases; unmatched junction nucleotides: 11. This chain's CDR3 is CACDYVLGDTHADKLIF. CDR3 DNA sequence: TGTGCCTGTGATTACGTACTGGGGGATACCCACGCCGATAAACTCATCTTT.

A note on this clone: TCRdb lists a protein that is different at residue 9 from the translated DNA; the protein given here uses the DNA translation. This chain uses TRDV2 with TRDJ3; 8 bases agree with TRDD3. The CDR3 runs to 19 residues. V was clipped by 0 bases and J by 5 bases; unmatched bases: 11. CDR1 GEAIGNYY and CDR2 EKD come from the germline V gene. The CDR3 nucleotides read TGTGCCTGTGACACCTTACTGGGGGGTACGGTCCGGGACACCCGACAGATGTTTTTC. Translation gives CACDTLLGGTVRDTRQMFF.

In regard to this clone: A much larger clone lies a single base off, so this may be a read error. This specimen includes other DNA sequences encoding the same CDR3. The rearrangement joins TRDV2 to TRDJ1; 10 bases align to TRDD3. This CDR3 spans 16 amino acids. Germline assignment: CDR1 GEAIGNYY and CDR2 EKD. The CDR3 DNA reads TGTGCCTGCGACACCGTCGGTGGGGGGATACGCGATAAACTCATCTTT. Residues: CACDTVGGGIRDKLIF.

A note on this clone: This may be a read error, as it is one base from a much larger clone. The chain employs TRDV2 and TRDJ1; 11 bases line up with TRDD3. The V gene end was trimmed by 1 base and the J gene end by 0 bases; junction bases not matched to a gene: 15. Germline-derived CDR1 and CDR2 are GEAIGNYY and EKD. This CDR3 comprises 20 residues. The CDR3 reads CACDTLASWGIPTYTDKLIF. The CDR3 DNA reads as TGTGCCTGTGACACTCTAGCCTCCTGGGGGATACCGACGTACACCGATAAACTCATCTTT.

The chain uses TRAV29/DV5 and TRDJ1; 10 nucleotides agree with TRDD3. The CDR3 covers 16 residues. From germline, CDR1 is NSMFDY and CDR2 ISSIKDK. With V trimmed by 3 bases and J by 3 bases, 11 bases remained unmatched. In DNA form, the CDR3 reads TGTGCAGCAACCCGTCGGGGGGATACGCTTGCCGATAAACTCATCTTT. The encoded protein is CAATRRGDTLADKLIF.

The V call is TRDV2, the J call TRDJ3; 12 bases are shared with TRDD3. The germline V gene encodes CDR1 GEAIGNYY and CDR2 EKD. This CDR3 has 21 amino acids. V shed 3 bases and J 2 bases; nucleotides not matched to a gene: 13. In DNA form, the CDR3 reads TGTGCCTGTGACGGCGGAAGACCTGGGGGATACGTAGCCTGGGACACCCGACAGATGTTTTTC. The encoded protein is CACDGGRPGGYVAWDTRQMFF.

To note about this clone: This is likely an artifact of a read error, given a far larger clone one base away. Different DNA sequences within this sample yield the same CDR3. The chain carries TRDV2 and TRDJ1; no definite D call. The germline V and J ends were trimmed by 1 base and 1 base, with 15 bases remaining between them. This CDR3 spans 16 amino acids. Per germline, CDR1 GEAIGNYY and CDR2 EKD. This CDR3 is CACDTVGAPSTDKLIF. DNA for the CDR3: TGTGCCTGTGACACGGTGGGTGCCCCATCCACCGATAAACTCATCTTT.

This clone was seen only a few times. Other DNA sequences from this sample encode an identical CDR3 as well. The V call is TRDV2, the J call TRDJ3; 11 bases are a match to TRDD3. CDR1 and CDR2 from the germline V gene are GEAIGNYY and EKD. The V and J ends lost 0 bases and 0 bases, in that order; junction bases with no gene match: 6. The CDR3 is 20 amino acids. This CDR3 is CACDTVGTGGYSWDTRQMFF. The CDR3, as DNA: TGTGCCTGTGACACCGTGGGTACTGGGGGATACTCCTGGGACACCCGACAGATGTTTTTC.

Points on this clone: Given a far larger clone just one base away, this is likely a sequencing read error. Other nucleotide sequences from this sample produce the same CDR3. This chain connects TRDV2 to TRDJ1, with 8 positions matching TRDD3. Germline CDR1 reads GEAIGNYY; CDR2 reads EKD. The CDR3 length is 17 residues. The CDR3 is CACDAILGGPGADKLIF. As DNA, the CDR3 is TGTGCTTGTGACGCCATACTGGGGGGGCCCGGGGCCGATAAACTCATCTTT.

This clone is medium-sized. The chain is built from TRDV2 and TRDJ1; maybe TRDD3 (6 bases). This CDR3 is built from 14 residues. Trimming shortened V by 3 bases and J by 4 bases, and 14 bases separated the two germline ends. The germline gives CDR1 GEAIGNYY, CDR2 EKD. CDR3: CACDGLGSRDKLIF. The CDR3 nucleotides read TGTGCCTGTGACGGCCTGGGGTCCCGCGATAAACTCATCTTT.

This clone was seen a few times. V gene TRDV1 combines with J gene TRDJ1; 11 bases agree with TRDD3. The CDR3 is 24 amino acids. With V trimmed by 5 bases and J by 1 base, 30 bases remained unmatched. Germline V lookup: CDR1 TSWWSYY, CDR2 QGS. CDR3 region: CALGNPQPAYVPPVLGDSTDKLIF. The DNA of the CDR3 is TGTGCTCTTGGGAATCCCCAACCGGCCTACGTCCCGCCAGTACTGGGGGATAGCACCGATAAACTCATCTTT.

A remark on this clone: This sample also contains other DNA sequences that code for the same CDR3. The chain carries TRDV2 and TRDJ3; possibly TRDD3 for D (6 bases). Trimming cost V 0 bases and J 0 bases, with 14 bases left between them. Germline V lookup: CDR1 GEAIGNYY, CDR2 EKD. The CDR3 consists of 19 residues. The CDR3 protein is CACDTVLGESSWDTRQMFF. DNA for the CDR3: TGTGCCTGTGACACCGTACTGGGTGAAAGCTCCTGGGACACCCGACAGATGTTTTTC.

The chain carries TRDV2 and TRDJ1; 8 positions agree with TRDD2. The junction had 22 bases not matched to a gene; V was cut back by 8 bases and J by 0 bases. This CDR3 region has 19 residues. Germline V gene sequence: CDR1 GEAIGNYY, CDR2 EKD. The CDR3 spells CASKPLPTVTGMYTDKLIF. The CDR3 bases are TGTGCCTCCAAACCTCTTCCTACCGTTACTGGGATGTACACCGATAAACTCATCTTT.

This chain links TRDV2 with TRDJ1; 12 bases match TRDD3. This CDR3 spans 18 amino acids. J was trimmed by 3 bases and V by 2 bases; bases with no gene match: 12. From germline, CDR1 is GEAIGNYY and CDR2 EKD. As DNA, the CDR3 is TGTGCCTGTGACATAGTTACTGGGGGATACTCAGTTGCCGATAAACTCATCTTT. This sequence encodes CACDIVTGGYSVADKLIF.

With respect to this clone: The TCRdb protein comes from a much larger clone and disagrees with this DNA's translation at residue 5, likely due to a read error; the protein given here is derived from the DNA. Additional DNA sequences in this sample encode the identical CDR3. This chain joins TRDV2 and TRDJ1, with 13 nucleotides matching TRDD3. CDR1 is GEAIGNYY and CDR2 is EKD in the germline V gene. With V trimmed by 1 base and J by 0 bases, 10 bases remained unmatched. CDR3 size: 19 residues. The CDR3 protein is CACDTVLGDTRRNTDKLIF. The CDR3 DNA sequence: TGTGCCTGTGACACTGTACTGGGGGATACGCGACGGAACACCGATAAACTCATCTTT.

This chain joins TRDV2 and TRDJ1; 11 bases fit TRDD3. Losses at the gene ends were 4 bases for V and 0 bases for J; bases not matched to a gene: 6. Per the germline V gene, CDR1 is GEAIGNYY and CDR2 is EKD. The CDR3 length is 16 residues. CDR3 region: CACELLGDTYTDKLIF. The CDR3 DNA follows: TGTGCCTGTGAACTATTGGGGGATACGTACACCGATAAACTCATCTTT.

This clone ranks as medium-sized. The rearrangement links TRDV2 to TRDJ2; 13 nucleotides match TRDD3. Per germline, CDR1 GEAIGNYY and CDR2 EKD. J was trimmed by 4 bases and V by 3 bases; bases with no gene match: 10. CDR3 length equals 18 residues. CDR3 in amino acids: CACDPLTGGYAATAQLFF. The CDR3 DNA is TGTGCCTGTGACCCTCTTACTGGGGGATACGCTGCGACAGCACAACTCTTCTTT.

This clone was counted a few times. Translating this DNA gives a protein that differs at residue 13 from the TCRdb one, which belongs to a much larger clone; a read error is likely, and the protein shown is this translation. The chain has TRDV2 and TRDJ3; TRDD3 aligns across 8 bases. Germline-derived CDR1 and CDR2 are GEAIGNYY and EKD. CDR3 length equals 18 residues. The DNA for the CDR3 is TGTGCCTGTGACACTGGGGGATTCAGCTCCTGGGACGCCCGACAGATGTTTTTC. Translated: CACDTGGFSSWDARQMFF.

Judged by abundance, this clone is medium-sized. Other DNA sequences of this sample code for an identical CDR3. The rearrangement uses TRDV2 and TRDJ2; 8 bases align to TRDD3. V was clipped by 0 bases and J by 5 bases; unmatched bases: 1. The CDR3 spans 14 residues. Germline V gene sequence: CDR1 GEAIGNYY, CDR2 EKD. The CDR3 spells CACDTLGDTAQLFF. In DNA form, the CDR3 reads TGTGCCTGTGACACCTTGGGGGATACAGCACAACTCTTCTTT.

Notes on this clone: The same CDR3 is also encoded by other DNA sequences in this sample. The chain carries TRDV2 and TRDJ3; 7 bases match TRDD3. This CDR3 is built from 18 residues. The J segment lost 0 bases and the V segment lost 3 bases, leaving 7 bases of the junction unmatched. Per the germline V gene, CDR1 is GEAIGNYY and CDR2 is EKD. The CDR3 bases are TGTGCCTGTGACGTATTGGGGGAAAGCTCCTGGGACACCCGACAGATGTTTTTC. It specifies CACDVLGESSWDTRQMFF.

CDR3 DNA: TGTGCCTGTGACGCCGGATACGCCCAGAGCTCCTGGGACACCCGACAGATGTTTTTC. It specifies CACDAGYAQSSWDTRQMFF. This chain uses TRDV2 with TRDJ3; 7 nucleotides line up with TRDD3. The CDR3 runs to 19 residues. CDR1 is GEAIGNYY and CDR2 is EKD in the germline V gene. V gave up 3 bases and J gave up 0 bases; unmatched junction bases: 10.

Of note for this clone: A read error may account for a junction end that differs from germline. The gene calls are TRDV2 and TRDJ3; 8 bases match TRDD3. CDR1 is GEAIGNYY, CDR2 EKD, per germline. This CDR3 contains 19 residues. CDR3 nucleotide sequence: TGTGCCTGTGACACCGTGGGGGATCCGAGCTCCTGGGACACCCGACAGAGGTTTTTC. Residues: CACDTVGDPSSWDTRQRFF.

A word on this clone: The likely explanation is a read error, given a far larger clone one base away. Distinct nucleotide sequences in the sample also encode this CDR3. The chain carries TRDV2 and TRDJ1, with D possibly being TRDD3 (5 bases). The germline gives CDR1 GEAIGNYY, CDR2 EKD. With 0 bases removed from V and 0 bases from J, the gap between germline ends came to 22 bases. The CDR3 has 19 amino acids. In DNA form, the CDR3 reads TGTGCCTGTGACACCGTACAGGGGGCCCCACGCCGATACACCGATAAACTCATCTTT. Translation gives CACDTVQGAPRRYTDKLIF.

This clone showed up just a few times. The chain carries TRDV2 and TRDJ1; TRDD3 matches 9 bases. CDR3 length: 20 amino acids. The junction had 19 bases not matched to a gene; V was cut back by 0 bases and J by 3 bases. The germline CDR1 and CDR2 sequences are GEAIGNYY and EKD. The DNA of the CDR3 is TGTGCCTGTGACACCGGGAACCTTATGGGGGGATACCCAGGTGCCGATAAACTCATCTTT. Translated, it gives CACDTGNLMGGYPGADKLIF.

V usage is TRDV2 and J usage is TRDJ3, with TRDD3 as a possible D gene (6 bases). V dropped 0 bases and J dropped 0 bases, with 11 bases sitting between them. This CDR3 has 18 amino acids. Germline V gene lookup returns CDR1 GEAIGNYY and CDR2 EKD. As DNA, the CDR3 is TGTGCCTGTGACACCGGGGATTCCCGCTCCTGGGACACCCGACAGATGTTTTTC. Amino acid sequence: CACDTGDSRSWDTRQMFF.

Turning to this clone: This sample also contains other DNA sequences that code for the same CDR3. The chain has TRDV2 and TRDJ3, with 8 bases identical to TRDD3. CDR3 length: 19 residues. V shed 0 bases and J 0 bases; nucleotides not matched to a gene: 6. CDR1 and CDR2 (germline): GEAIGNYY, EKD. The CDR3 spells CACDTAGGPSSWDTRQMFF. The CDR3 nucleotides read TGTGCCTGTGACACCGCTGGGGGACCTAGCTCCTGGGACACCCGACAGATGTTTTTC.